The 14 T cell receptor beta chains listed next were all sequenced from one sample in a study of response to subunit inactivated influenza vaccine. TCRdb fed the RT-PCR reads into MiXCR, producing one record per CDR3 protein. The data contain around 580,000 distinct CDR3 sequences, approximately 14% of them singletons. Sequences were derived from PBMCs from blood, sampled about 12 days after vaccination. The receptors come from a man aged 50-60 years who received an inactivated influenza vaccine.

The chain employs TRBV12-3 or TRBV12-4 and TRBJ2-3; D remains ambiguous. This CDR3 is 13 amino acids long. The V and J ends lost 6 bases and 5 bases respectively, with 12 bases between them. The CDR3 region is CASSTPPGDTQYF. The CDR3, as DNA: TGTGCCAGCAGCACCCCCCCGGGAGATACGCAGTATTTT.

A few counts support this clonotype. The rearrangement links TRBV28 to TRBJ2-6; 7 nucleotides agree with TRBD1. The germline CDR1 and CDR2 sequences are MDHEN and SYDVKM. This CDR3 is 13 amino acids long. The V segment lost 6 bases and the J segment 7 bases; nucleotides outside the gene matches: 3. The CDR3 reads CASRRTGANVLTF. The CDR3 DNA reads as TGTGCCAGCAGACGGACAGGAGCCAACGTCCTGACTTTC.

The V gene is TRBV18, the J gene TRBJ1-4; 7 nucleotides agree with TRBD1. The CDR3 spans 15 residues. Germline-derived CDR1 and CDR2 are KGHSH and LQKENI. The trim removed 1 base at V and 2 bases at J, leaving 1 base unmatched. The CDR3 loop is CASSPLGQTNEKLFF. CDR3 bases: TGTGCCAGCTCACCACTGGGACAGACTAATGAAAAACTGTTTTTT.

This chain connects TRBV14 to TRBJ2-3; weak D call: TRBD2 (7 bases). V lost 2 bases, J lost 9 bases, and 15 bases lay in between. The CDR3 spans 14 residues. In germline, CDR1 is SGHDN, CDR2 FVKESK. This CDR3 is CASSQPRGAGTQYF. The CDR3 DNA sequence: TGTGCCAGCAGCCAACCCCGGGGGGCCGGAACGCAGTATTTT.

This clonotype appeared a few times. The chain links TRBV20-1 to TRBJ1-1; D unclear. Per germline, CDR1 DFQATT and CDR2 SNEGSKA (reference sequence). V dropped 6 bases and J dropped 0 bases, with 17 bases sitting between them. The CDR3 is 15 amino acids. The CDR3: CSAKLGFLMNTEAFF. The CDR3 DNA reads as TGCAGTGCAAAGCTTGGGTTTTTAATGAACACTGAAGCTTTCTTT.

This clonotype was recorded many times. The rearrangement joins TRBV12-3 or TRBV12-4 to TRBJ1-1; 8 nucleotides align to TRBD1. CDR3 length: 14 residues. J lost 1 base, V lost 6 bases, and 4 bases had no gene match. CDR3 sequence: CASRVTGANTEAFF. The CDR3 DNA is TGTGCCAGCAGGGTGACAGGGGCGAACACTGAAGCTTTCTTT.

This rearrangement joins TRBV4-3 to TRBJ1-3; D is unresolved. The germline V gene has CDR1 LGHNA and CDR2 YSLEER. CDR3 length: 18 amino acids. V was clipped by 4 bases and J by 0 bases, with 19 bases between them. The CDR3 bases are TGCGCCAGCAGCCCAAGTGGCGGTAGTGGACCCTCTGGAAACACCATATATTTT. It specifies CASSPSGGSGPSGNTIYF.

This clonotype was counted at least ten times. J is TRBJ1-2 and V is TRBV7-9; 10 positions match TRBD1. Losses at the gene ends were 5 bases for V and 6 bases for J; bases not matched to a gene: 6. Germline CDR1 and CDR2: SEHNR and FQNEAQ (reference sequence). CDR3 size: 14 residues. This chain's CDR3 is CASSQTGTGDGYTF. The CDR3 bases are TGTGCCAGCAGCCAAACCGGGACAGGGGATGGCTACACCTTC.

This clonotype was seen a few times. This rearrangement joins TRBV5-1 to TRBJ1-1; D possibly corresponds to TRBD1 (6 bases). V dropped 2 bases and J dropped 6 bases, with 20 bases sitting between them. Germline assignment: CDR1 SGHRS and CDR2 YFSETQ. This CDR3 is 16 amino acids long. The chain's CDR3 is CASSLARGQGSAEAFF. CDR3 sequence (DNA): TGCGCCAGCAGCTTAGCCCGTGGGCAGGGGAGCGCTGAAGCTTTCTTT.

This clonotype was observed a handful of times. The chain is built from TRBV11-1 and TRBJ2-7; D gene uncertain. Trimming pared 1 base from V and 0 bases from J, leaving 19 bases between. The CDR3 spans 18 residues. Germline V gene lookup returns CDR1 SGHAT and CDR2 FQDESV (reference sequence). The CDR3 DNA reads as TGTGCCAGCAGCTTAGTGCCCCGACTCGACGGCAGCTCCTACGAGCAGTACTTC. This translates into CASSLVPRLDGSSYEQYF.

The chain has TRBV7-2 and TRBJ2-5, with D tentatively TRBD1 (6 bases). There are 14 residues in the CDR3. Germline V gives CDR1 SGHTA, CDR2 FQGNSA. Deletions cut 4 bases from V and 13 bases from J, with 22 bases between. As DNA, the CDR3 is TGTGCCAGCAGCTCGAGGACAGTGCTAAGGGCCCCGTACTTC. It translates to CASSSRTVLRAPYF. The full variable domain, with the rest looked up from reference TRBV7-2 and TRBJ2-5, is GAGVSQSPSNKVTEKGKDVELRCDPISGHTALYWYRQSLGQGLEFLIYFQGNSAPDKSGLPSDRFSAERTGGSVSTLTIQRTQQEDSAVYLCASSSRTVLRAPYFGPGTRLLVL.

The chain joins TRBV7-6 to TRBJ1-1; the D is unclear. The V gene's germline CDR1 is SGHVS and CDR2 FNYEAQ. V was clipped by 6 bases and J by 1 base, with 12 bases between them. This CDR3 is built from 14 residues. In nucleotides, the CDR3 is TGTGCCAGCAGTCCCAGCCAGACGAACACTGAAGCTTTCTTT. This encodes CASSPSQTNTEAFF.

The genes are TRBV29-1 and TRBJ2-3, with D uncertain. The V gene lost 5 bases and the J gene lost 8 bases, with 11 bases spanning the gap. The germline gives CDR1 SQVTM, CDR2 ANQGSEA. CDR3 length: 11 residues. CDR3 sequence: CSVLRSITQYF. The CDR3 DNA reads TGCAGCGTTTTACGGTCGATTACGCAGTATTTT.

The chain carries TRBV7-2 and TRBJ2-5, with 7 bases aligning to TRBD2. The CDR3 has 15 amino acids. The ends lost 5 bases at V and 5 bases at J; junction bases unmatched: 11. Per the germline V gene, CDR1 is SGHTA and CDR2 is FQGNSA. CDR3 coding DNA: TGTGCCAGCAGCCTAAGGAGCGGGGAATATGAGACCCAGTACTTC. Encoded protein: CASSLRSGEYETQYF.